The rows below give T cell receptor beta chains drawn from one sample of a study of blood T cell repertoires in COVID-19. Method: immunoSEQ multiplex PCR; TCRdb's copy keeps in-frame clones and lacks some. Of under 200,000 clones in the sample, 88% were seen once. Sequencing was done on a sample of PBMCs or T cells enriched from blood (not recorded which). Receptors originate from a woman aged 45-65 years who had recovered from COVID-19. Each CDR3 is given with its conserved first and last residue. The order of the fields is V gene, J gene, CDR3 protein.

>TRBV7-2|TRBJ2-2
CASSLGVPGELFF
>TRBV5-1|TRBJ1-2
CASSWGEGLYGYTF
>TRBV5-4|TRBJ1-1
CASTPGGSVNTEAFF
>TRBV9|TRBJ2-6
CASSVRSGANVLTF
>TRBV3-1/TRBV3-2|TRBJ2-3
CASSQSLAGTAGDF
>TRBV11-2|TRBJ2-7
CASSPMDRGGEQYF
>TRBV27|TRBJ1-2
CASSVRQGYYGYTF
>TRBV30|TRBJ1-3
CAGSRTSQVGNTIYF
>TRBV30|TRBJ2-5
CAWSLGGGGETQYF
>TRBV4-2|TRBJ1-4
CASSLLHSGTGGEKLFF
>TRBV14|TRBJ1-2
CASSWGTAGYTF
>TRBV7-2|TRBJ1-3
CASSLVQGKVGNTIYF
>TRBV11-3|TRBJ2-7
CASSLAGTSGPKQPYEQYF
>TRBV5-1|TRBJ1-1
CASSGPTGSSEAFF
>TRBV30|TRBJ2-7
CAWSRTGIGGEQYF
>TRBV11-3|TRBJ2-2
CASSALAGGTGELFF
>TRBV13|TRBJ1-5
CASSFRVGGQPQHF
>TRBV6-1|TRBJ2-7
CASSEGWGPTYEQYF
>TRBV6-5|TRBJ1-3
CASSYSTGVNTIYF
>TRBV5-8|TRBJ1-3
CASSPAGTAISGNTIYF
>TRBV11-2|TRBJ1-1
CASSLVSGANTEAFF
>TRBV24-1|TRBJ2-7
CATSGGGISYEQYF
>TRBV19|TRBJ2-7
CASRLQGAKSGEQYF
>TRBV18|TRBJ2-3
CASSPSGTSGTDTQYF
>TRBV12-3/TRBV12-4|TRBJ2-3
CASSLLRDTQYF
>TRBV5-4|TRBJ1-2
CASSLGQDGYTF
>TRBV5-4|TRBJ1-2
CASSLPTGYGYTF
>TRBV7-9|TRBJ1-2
CASSLEQGYGYTF
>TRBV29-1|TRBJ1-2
CSVYGGSGGYTF
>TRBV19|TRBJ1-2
CASRDRRYGYTF
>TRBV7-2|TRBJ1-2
CASSLALGQGDVFTYGYTF
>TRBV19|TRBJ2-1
CASSIEGSGGLPYNEQFF
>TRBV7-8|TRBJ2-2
CASSLGQGVTGELFF
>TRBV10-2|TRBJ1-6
CASALTGYNSPLHF
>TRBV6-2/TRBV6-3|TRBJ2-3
CASSYSGQYTDTQYF
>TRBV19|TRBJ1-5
CASRQLQGALSNQPQHF
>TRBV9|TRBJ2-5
CASSPRERQGAQETQYF
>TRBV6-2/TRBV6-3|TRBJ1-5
CASSYGGEQHF
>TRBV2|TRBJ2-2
CASTRTGTTGELFF
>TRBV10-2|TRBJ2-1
CASGLAGGRNEQFF
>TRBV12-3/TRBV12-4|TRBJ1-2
CASKWRGYGYTF
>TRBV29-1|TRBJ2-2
CSVGEVFPNTGELFF
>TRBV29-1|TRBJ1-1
CSVEEGGANTEAFF
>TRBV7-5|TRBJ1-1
CARSLGGEAEAFF
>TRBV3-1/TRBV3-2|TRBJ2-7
CASSPFGLAGYEQYF
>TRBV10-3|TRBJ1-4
CAISDLDEKLFF
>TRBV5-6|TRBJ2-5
CASTQRRTGVRRETQYF
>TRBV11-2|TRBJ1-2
CASSRRETGMDPYGYTF
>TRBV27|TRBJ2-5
CASSFRGETQYF
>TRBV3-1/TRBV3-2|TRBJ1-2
CASSQDGGTGIFGYTF
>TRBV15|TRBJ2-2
CATSRGPSGSGEVGELFF